This TCR beta chain was sequenced for a study of OX40 agonist ivuxolimab in advanced cancers. Study-level results: Dose levels from 0.1 to 3.0 mg/kg saw CD4+ and CD8+ blood T cells expand clonally by week 6. Clonal expansion in partial responders at 0.1-3.0 mg/kg ranked among the lowest.

The protocol was immunoSEQ multiplex PCR, while the TCRdb copy is restricted to in-frame clones and leaves out a portion. Seen here are about 90,000 clones, 75% to 90% observed once, and the top ten hold 6.5% to 9%. As concerns this clone: Antigen specificity is unknown.

CDR1 and CDR2 from the germline V gene are SGHNT and YENEEA. V dropped 5 bases and J dropped 2 bases, with 13 bases sitting between them. CDR3 size: 14 residues. The genes are TRBV11-3 and TRBJ2-7; D might be TRBD2 (6 bases). The sample consisted of CD4+ or CD8+ T cells sorted from blood, taken in a trial of the OX40 agonist ivuxolimab. This sequence originates from an adult with an advanced solid tumor such as melanoma, head and neck, liver or kidney cancer. The CDR3 region has the DNA TGTGCCAGCAGCCCCATAGCGGATACCTACGAGCAGTACTTC. It translates to CASSPIADTYEQYF. The complete variable domain, with remaining parts taken from reference TRBV11-3 and TRBJ2-7, reads EAGVVQSPRYKIIEKKQPVAFWCNPISGHNTLYWYLQNLGQGPELLIRYENEEAVDDSQLPKDRFSAERLKGVDSTLKIQPAELGDSAVYLCASSPIADTYEQYFGPGTRLTVT.